The 15 T cell receptor beta chains below were found in one sample sequenced in a study of OX40 agonist ivuxolimab in advanced cancers. The library was generated by the immunoSEQ multiplex PCR assay. As stored in TCRdb, this immuneACCESS dataset retains in-frame rearrangements with V and J assigned. A fraction of the clones does not appear; measured against another copy, unresolved V genes explain less than half of the discrepancy, and the remainder lacks a known reason. The sample table holds approximately 94,000 clones, of which under 95% were seen once. The ten biggest clones cover 0.81% of the sample. Specimen: CD4+ or CD8+ T cells sorted from blood, collected in a trial of the OX40 agonist ivuxolimab. The origin of the receptors is an adult with an advanced solid tumor such as melanoma, head and neck, liver or kidney cancer.

This clone was recorded only once. The V gene is TRBV18, the J gene TRBJ1-1; no reliable D call. V was clipped by 6 bases and J by 1 base, with 12 bases between them. The germline CDR1 and CDR2 sequences are KGHSH and LQKENI. The CDR3 runs 14 residues. The CDR3 region is CASSRTGENTEAFF. The CDR3 DNA follows: TGTGCCAGCTCGCGGACCGGAGAGAACACTGAAGCTTTCTTT.

The rearrangement links TRBV5-4 to TRBJ2-1; weak D call: TRBD2 (7 bases). The CDR3 extends over 15 amino acids. Germline CDR1 is SGHNT and CDR2 is YYREEE (reference sequence). Between the trimmed V and J ends, which lost 2 bases and 7 bases, there was a span of 16 bases. The CDR3, as DNA: TGTGCCAGCAGCTTACCGCTAGGGGGGGGGAATGAGCAGTTCTTC. Encoded protein: CASSLPLGGGNEQFF.

The rearrangement links TRBV6-6 to TRBJ2-3; 8 bases are a match to TRBD2. The CDR3 spans 16 residues. With 2 bases clipped from V and 0 bases from J, the junction kept 4 bases outside the gene matches. Germline CDR1 MNHNY, CDR2 SVGAGI (reference sequence). The DNA of the CDR3 is TGTGCCAGCAGTTACCTAAAGCGGGAGAGCACAGATACGCAGTATTTT. Amino acid sequence: CASSYLKRESTDTQYF.

The rearrangement uses TRBV7-9 and TRBJ2-7, with D possibly called TRBD1 or TRBD2 (6 bases each). From germline, CDR1 is SEHNR and CDR2 FQNEAQ (reference sequence). The CDR3 totals 13 residues. V gave up 4 bases and J gave up 4 bases, with 11 bases separating them. The CDR3 DNA reads as TGTGCCAGCAGCTCGTGGAGGGGGTACGAGCAGTACTTC. Amino acid sequence: CASSSWRGYEQYF.

The chain carries TRBV5-1 and TRBJ2-6; tentative D call: TRBD2 (5 bases). This CDR3 comprises 18 residues. Deletions cut 4 bases from V and 2 bases from J, with 19 bases between. Germline V gives CDR1 SGHRS, CDR2 YFSETQ. The DNA of the CDR3 is TGCGCCAGCAGCGAGCCGGGAATACGGGTTGCTGGGGCCAACGTCCTGACTTTC. Translated: CASSEPGIRVAGANVLTF.

This chain links TRBV19 with TRBJ2-5, with D possibly TRBD2 on 5 matching bases. This CDR3 contains 14 residues. From germline, CDR1 is LNHDA and CDR2 SQIVND (reference sequence). V lost 5 bases, J lost 5 bases, and 15 bases lay in between. The CDR3 DNA follows: TGTGCCAGTAGTGTACGGGCTAAGCGGGAGACCCAGTACTTC. Its protein product is CASSVRAKRETQYF.

CDR3 sequence reads: CASSTSGSTDTQYF. The CDR3 bases are TGTGCCAGTAGCACTAGCGGGAGTACAGATACGCAGTATTTT. V is TRBV19 and J is TRBJ2-3; 11 bases agree with TRBD2. Germline V CDR1 and CDR2: LNHDA, SQIVND (reference sequence). Trimming removed 6 bases from V and 3 bases from J; junction bases left unmatched: 2. The length of the CDR3 is 14 residues.

V usage is TRBV19 and J usage is TRBJ1-5, with D perhaps TRBD1 (6 bases). Trimming cost V 2 bases and J 1 base, with 12 bases left between them. The CDR3 loop spans 16 amino acids. Germline V lookup: CDR1 LNHDA, CDR2 SQIVND (reference sequence). The CDR3 sequence: CASSISIGQSNQPQHF. CDR3 DNA sequence: TGTGCCAGTAGTATATCGATCGGACAGAGCAATCAGCCCCAGCATTTT.

The rearrangement uses TRBV15 and TRBJ2-7, with 8 bases identical to TRBD1. The germline V gene has CDR1 LNHNV and CDR2 YYDKDF (reference sequence). This CDR3 is built from 14 residues. Losses at the gene ends were 4 bases for V and 3 bases for J; bases not matched to a gene: 5. The CDR3 here is CATSNRQGNYEQYF. Written as DNA, the CDR3 is TGTGCCACCAGCAACCGACAGGGGAACTACGAGCAGTACTTC.

The chain carries TRBV6-6 and TRBJ2-1; no clear D. This CDR3 has 15 amino acids. Trimming left V 4 bases short and J 5 bases short, with 15 bases between. Germline loops: CDR1 MNHNY, CDR2 SVGAGI (reference sequence). CDR3 sequence reads: CASSSPGLYNNEQFF. The CDR3 region has the DNA TGTGCCAGCAGTTCCCCGGGCCTATATAACAATGAGCAGTTCTTC.

This sequence joins TRBV13 and TRBJ2-7, with TRBD2 matching 8 bases. V dropped 4 bases and J dropped 5; count of bases not matched to a gene: 13. CDR1 PRHDT and CDR2 FYEKMQ come from the germline V gene (reference sequence). The CDR3 spans 16 residues. CDR3 amino acids: CASSSPWREAQNEQYF. The CDR3 bases are TGTGCCAGCAGCTCCCCTTGGCGGGAGGCACAGAACGAGCAGTACTTC.

The V and J genes are TRBV30 and TRBJ2-1, with 8 bases matching TRBD2. The CDR3 runs 16 residues. V gave up 0 bases and J gave up 2 bases; unmatched junction bases: 6. Looked up from germline, CDR1 is GTSNPN and CDR2 is SVGIG (reference sequence). CDR3: CAWSVWGSGTYNEQFF. CDR3 bases: TGTGCCTGGAGTGTATGGGGTAGCGGGACCTACAATGAGCAGTTCTTC. The whole variable domain, remainder taken from reference TRBV30 and TRBJ2-1, is SQTIHQWPATLVQPVGSPLSLECTVEGTSNPNLYWYRQAAGRGLQLLFYSVGIGQISSEVPQNLSASRPQDRQFILSSKKLLLSDSGFYLCAWSVWGSGTYNEQFFGPGTRLTVL.

This sequence joins TRBV7-6 and TRBJ2-3; 10 bases map to TRBD2. CDR1 and CDR2 from the germline V gene are SGHVS and FNYEAQ. The ends lost 1 base at V and 3 bases at J; junction bases unmatched: 4. The CDR3 sequence is 16 residues long. The CDR3, as DNA: TGTGCCAGCAGCTTAGGGCCGGGACTAGCGACAGATACGCAGTATTTT. Protein: CASSLGPGLATDTQYF. Together with reference TRBV7-6 and TRBJ2-3, the CDR3 gives the full variable domain: GAGVSQSPRYKVTKRGQDVALRCDPISGHVSLYWYRQALGQGPEFLTYFNYEAQQDKSGLPNDRFSAERPEGSISTLTIQRTEQRDSAMYRCASSLGPGLATDTQYFGPGTRLTVL.

The chain carries TRBV5-6 and TRBJ2-7; no definite D call. CDR3 length: 13 residues. Looked up from germline, CDR1 is SGHDT and CDR2 is YYEEEE. V was cut by 5 bases and J by 0 bases, with 9 bases left in between. CDR3 in DNA: TGTGCCAGCAGGAAGGCTTTCTCCTACGAGCAGTACTTC. Translating gives CASRKAFSYEQYF.

The gene calls are TRBV2 and TRBJ2-7; 8 positions agree with TRBD2. This CDR3 has 16 amino acids. Per germline, CDR1 SNHLY and CDR2 FYNNEI. V dropped 7 bases and J dropped 4; count of bases not matched to a gene: 15. CDR3 region: CASIDSGSGWRYEQYF. The CDR3 nucleotides are TGTGCCAGCATCGACAGCGGGAGCGGTTGGAGGTACGAGCAGTACTTC.